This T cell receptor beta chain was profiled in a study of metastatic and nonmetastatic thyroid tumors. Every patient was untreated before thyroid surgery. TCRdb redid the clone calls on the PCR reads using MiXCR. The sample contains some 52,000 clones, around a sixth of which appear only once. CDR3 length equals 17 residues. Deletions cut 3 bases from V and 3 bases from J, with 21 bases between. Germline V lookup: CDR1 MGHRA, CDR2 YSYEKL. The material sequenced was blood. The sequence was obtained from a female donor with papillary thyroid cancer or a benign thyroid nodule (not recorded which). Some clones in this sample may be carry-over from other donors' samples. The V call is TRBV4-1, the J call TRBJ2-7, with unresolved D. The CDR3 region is CASSHGKGSLRYYEQYF. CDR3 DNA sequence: TGCGCCAGCAGCCATGGGAAAGGGTCCCTAAGGTACTACGAGCAGTACTTC.